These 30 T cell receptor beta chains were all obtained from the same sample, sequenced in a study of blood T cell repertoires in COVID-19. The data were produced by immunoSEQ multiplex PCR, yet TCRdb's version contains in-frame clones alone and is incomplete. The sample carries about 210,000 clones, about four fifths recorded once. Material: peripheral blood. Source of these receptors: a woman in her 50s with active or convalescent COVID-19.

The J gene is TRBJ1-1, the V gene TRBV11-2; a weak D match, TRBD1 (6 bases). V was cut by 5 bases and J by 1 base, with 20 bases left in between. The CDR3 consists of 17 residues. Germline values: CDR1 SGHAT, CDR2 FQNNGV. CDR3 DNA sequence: TGTGCCAGCAGCAACTCCTGGACAGCACTGCAGAACACTGAAGCTTTCTTT. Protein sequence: CASSNSWTALQNTEAFF.

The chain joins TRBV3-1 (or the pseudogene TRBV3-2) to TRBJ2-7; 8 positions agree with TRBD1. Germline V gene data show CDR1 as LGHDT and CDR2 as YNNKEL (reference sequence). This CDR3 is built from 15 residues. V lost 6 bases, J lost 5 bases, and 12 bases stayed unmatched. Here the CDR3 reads CASSRTGQGIDEQYF. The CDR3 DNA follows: TGTGCCAGCAGTCGAACCGGACAGGGTATAGACGAGCAGTACTTC.

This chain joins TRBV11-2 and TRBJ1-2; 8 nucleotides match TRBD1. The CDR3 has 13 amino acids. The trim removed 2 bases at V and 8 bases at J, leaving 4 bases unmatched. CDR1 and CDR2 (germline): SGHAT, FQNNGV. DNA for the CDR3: TGTGCCAGCAGCTTATCGGGGACAGGAGGCTACACCTTC. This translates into CASSLSGTGGYTF.

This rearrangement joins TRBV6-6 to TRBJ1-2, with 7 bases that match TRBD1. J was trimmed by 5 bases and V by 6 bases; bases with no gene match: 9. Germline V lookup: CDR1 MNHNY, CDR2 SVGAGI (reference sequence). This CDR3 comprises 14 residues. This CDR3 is CASRGGTGDYGYTF. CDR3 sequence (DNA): TGTGCCAGCAGGGGCGGCACAGGGGATTATGGCTACACCTTC.

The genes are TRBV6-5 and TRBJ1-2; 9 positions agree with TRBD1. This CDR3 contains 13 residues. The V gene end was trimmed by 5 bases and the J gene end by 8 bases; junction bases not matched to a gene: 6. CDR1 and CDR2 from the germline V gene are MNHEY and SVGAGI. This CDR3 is CASSLGTGYGYTF. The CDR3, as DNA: TGTGCCAGCAGTCTTGGGACAGGGTACGGCTACACCTTC.

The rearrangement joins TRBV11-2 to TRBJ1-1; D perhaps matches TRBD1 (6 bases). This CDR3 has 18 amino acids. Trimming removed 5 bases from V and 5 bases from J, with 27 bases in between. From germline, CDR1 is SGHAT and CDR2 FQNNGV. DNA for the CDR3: TGTGCCAGCAGCAGACTCCGGATGTTACAGGGAAAAGTTACTGAAGCTTTCTTT. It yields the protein CASSRLRMLQGKVTEAFF.

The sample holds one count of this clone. CDR3: CASRKQGLSGELFF. The CDR3 nucleotides are TGTGCCAGCAGAAAGCAGGGGCTGTCCGGGGAGCTGTTTTTT. The V call is TRBV2, the J call TRBJ2-2; D is possibly TRBD1 (6 bases). Trimming pared 6 bases from V and 6 bases from J, leaving 14 bases between. From germline, CDR1 is SNHLY and CDR2 FYNNEI. The CDR3 has 14 residues.

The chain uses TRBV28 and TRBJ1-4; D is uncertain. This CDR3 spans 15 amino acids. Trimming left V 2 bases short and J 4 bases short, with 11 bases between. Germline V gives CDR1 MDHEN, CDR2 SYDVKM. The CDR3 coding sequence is TGTGCCAGCAGTTTACCTCGGGGATATAATGAAAAACTGTTTTTT. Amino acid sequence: CASSLPRGYNEKLFF.

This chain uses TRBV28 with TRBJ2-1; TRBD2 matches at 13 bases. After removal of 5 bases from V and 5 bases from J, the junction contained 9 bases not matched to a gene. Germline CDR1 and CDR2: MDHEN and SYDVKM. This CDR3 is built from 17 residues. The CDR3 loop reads CASSPTPGTSGNNEQFF. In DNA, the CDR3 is TGTGCCAGCAGTCCCACCCCCGGGACTAGCGGGAACAATGAGCAGTTCTTC.

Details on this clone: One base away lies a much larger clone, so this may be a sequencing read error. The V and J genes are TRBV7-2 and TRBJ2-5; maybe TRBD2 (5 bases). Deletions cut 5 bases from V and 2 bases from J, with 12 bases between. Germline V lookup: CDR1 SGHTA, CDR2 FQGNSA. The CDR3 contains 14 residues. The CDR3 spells CASSPWTSQETQYF. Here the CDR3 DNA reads TGTGCCAGCAGCCCTTGGACTTCTCAAGAGACCCAGTACTTC.

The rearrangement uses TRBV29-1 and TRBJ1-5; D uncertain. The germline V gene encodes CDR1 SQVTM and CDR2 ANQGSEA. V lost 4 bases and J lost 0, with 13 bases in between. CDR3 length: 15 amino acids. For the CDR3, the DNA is TGCAGCGTTGCCCTGACACAATATAGCAATCAGCCCCAGCATTTT. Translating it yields CSVALTQYSNQPQHF.

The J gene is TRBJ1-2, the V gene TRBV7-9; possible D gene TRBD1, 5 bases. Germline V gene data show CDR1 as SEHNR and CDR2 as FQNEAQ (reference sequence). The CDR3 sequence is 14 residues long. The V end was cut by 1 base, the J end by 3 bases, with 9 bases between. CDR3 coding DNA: TGTGCCAGCAGCTTAGGAGGAGGGGACTATGGCTACACCTTC. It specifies CASSLGGGDYGYTF.

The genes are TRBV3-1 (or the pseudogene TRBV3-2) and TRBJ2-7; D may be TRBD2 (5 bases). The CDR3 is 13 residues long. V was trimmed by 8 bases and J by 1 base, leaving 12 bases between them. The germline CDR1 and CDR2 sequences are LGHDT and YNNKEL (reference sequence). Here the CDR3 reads CASRVSGSYEQYF. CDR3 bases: TGTGCCAGCCGAGTAAGCGGTTCCTACGAGCAGTACTTC.

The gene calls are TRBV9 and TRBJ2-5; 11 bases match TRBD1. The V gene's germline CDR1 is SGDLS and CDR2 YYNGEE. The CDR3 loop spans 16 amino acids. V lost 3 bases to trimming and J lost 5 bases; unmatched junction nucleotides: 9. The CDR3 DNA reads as TGTGCCAGCAGCGCAACCGGGACAGGGGGGAGGGAGACCCAGTACTTC. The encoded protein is CASSATGTGGRETQYF.

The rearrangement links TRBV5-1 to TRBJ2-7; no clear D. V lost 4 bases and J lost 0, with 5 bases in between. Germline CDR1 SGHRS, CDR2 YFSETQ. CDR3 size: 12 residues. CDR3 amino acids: CASSLRSYEQYF. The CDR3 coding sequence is TGCGCCAGCAGCCTACGCTCCTACGAGCAGTACTTC.

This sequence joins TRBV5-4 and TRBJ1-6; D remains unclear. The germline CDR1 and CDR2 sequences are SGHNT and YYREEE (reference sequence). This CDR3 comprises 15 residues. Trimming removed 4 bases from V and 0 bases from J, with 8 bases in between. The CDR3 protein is CASSLESSYNSPLHF. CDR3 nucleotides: TGTGCCAGCAGCCTAGAGAGCTCCTATAATTCACCCCTCCACTTT.

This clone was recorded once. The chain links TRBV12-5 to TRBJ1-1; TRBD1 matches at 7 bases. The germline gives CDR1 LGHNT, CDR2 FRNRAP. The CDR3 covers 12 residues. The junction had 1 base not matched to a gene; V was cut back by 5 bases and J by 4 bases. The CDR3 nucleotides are TGTGCTAGTGGTCGGGACAGCACTGAAGCTTTCTTT. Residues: CASGRDSTEAFF.

CDR3 region: CASSLRGTSYNEQFF. The CDR3, as DNA: TGTGCCAGCAGCTTAAGGGGGACCTCCTACAATGAGCAGTTCTTC. The chain employs TRBV7-2 and TRBJ2-1, with D perhaps TRBD1 (6 bases). Germline lookup yields CDR1 SGHTA and CDR2 FQGNSA. This CDR3 spans 15 amino acids. V gave up 2 bases and J gave up 0 bases, with 8 bases separating them.

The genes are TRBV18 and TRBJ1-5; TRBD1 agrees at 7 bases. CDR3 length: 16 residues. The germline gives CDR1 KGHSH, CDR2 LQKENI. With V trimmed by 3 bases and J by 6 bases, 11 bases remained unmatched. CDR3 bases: TGTGCCAGCTCACCCCAAAAGACAGGGTTGTTTCAGCCCCAGCATTTT. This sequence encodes CASSPQKTGLFQPQHF.

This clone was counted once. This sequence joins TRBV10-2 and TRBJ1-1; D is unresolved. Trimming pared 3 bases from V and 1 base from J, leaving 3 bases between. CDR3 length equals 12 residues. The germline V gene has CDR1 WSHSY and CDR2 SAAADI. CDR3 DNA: TGCGCCAGCAGTGACAGGAACACTGAAGCTTTCTTT. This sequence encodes CASSDRNTEAFF.

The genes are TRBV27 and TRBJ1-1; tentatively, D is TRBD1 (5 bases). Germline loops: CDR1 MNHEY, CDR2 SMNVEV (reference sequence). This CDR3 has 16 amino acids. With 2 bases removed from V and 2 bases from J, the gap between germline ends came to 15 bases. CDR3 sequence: CASSLLGGGVNTEAFF. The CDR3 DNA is TGTGCCAGCAGTTTACTCGGTGGAGGGGTTAACACTGAAGCTTTCTTT.

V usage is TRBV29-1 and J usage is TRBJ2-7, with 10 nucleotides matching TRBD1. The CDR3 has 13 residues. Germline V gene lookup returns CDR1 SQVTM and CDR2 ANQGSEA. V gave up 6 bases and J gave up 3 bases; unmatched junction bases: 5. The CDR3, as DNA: TGCAGCGTATATAGGACAGGGGGCTACGAGCAGTACTTC. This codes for CSVYRTGGYEQYF.

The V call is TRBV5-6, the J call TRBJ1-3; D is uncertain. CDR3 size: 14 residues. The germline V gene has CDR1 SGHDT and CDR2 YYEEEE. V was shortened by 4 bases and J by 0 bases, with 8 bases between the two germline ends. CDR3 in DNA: TGTGCCAGCAGCCGACGAGGCTCTGGAAACACCATATATTTT. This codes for CASSRRGSGNTIYF.

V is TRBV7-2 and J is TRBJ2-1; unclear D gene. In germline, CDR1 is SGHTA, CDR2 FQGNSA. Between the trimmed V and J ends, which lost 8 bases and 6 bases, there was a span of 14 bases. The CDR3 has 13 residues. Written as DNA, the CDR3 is TGTGCCAGCCGCGCGAAGATCATCAATGAGCAGTTCTTC. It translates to CASRAKIINEQFF.

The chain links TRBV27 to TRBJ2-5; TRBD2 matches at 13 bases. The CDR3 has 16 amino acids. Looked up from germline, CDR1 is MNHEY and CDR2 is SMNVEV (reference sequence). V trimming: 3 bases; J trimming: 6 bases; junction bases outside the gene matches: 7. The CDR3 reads CASSFTSGGAGKTQYF. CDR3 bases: TGTGCCAGCAGTTTCACTAGCGGGGGGGCCGGGAAGACCCAGTACTTC.

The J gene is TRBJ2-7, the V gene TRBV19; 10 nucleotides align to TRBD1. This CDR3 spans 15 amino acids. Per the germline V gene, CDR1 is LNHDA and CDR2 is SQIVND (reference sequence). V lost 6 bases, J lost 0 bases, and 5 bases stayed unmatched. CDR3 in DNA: TGTGCCAGTAGCAGGGGACAGGGGAGCTCCTACGAGCAGTACGTC. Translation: CASSRGQGSSYEQYV.

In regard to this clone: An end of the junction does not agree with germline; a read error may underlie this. Written as DNA, the CDR3 is TGCAGCGTAGAAGGGGCCTCAGATACGCAGTATTTT. Amino acids: CSVEGASDTQYF. The chain uses TRBV29-1 and TRBJ2-3, with a possible D match to TRBD1 (5 bases). This CDR3 is built from 12 residues. Germline V gives CDR1 SQVTM, CDR2 ANQGSEA.

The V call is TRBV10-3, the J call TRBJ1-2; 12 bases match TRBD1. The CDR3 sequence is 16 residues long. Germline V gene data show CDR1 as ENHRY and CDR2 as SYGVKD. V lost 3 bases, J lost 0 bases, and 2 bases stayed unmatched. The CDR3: CAISDGTGGSNYGYTF. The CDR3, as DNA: TGTGCCATCAGTGATGGGACAGGGGGCTCTAACTATGGCTACACCTTC.

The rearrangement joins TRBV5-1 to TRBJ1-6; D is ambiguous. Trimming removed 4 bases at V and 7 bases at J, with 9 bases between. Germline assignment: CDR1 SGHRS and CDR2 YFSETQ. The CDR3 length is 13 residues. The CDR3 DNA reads TGCGCCAGCAGCCTCCAACTAAATTCACCCCTCCACTTT. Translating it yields CASSLQLNSPLHF.

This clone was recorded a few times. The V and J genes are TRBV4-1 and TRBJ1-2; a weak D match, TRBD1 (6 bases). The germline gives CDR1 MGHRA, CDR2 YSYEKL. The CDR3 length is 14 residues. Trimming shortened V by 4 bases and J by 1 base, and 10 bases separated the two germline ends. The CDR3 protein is CASSRGRGNYGYTF. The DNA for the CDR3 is TGCGCCAGCAGCCGGGGCAGGGGTAACTATGGCTACACCTTC.